This T cell receptor (beta chain) derives from a study of T cell clonotyping in hematopoietic cell transplantation. For the study at large: Cytoreduction preceded collection of pretransplant recipient samples.

Germline CDR1 and CDR2: SGHTA and FQGNSA. CDR3 length: 14 amino acids. Between the trimmed V and J ends, which lost 1 base and 6 bases, there was a span of 11 bases. Time point reported: recipient sample about 28 days before transplant, after cytoreduction. The table came from immunoSEQ multiplex PCR; TCRdb's copy has only in-frame clones and leaves some out. The table includes about 10,000 clones, more than 75% detected once. The V and J genes are TRBV7-2 and TRBJ2-3; D remains unclear. Sequencing was performed on peripheral blood mononuclear cells, taken before stem cell transplant. The clonotype was recovered from a woman aged 55 to 70 with acute myeloid leukemia. Some clones in this sample may be carry-over from other donors' samples. The CDR3 bases are TGTGCCAGCAGCTTAGATTCGAGGCTCGATACGCAGTATTTT. As protein: CASSLDSRLDTQYF.